This T cell receptor (beta chain) was retrieved from a study of Ad26.COV2.S vaccination and SARS-CoV-2 variants. Looking at the study overall: Recipients of Ad26.COV2.S got it intramuscularly, once or twice 56 days apart. General study points: Non-spike TCR breadth showed similarity between vaccine and placebo recipients.

The protocol was immunoSEQ multiplex PCR, while the TCRdb copy is restricted to in-frame clones and leaves out a portion. Here the sample spans roughly 420,000 clones, over 75% being singletons. V lost 4 bases and J 1 base, leaving 16 bases between the germline ends. CDR1 and CDR2 (germline): SGHVS, FQNEAQ. The CDR3 is made up of 16 amino acids. This clone was counted a single time. The target antigen is unknown. Treatment specified: around 19 received Ad26.COV2.S at low or high dose, single or two shots; 5 received placebo; per-sample allocation not given. Each sample was drawn 63 days after the first injection (of vaccine or placebo). Adults aged 18-55 years in Boston included the donor.

V and J are TRBV7-8 and TRBJ1-1, with a possible D match to TRBD1 (5 bases). Source: peripheral blood, taken in a trial of Ad26.COV2.S vaccine versus placebo. The sequence was collected from a person aged 18-65 years who received the Ad26.COV2.S COVID-19 vaccine or a placebo. DNA of the CDR3: TGTGCCAGCAGCTCCGGAGTGTTGGGGACGAACACTGAAGCTTTCTTT. This translates into CASSSGVLGTNTEAFF.